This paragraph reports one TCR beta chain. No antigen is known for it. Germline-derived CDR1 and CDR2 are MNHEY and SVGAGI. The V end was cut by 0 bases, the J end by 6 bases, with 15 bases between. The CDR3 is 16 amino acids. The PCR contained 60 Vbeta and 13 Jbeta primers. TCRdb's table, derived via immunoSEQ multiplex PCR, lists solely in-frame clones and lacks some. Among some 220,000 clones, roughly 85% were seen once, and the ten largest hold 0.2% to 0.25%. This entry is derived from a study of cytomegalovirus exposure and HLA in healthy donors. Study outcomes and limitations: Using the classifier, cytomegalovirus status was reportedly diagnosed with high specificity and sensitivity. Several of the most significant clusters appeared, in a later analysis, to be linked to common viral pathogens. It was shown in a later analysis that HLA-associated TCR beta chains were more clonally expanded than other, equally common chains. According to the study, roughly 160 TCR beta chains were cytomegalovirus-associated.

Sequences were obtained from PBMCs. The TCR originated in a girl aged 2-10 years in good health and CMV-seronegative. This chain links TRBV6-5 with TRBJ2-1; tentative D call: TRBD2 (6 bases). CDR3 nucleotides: TGTGCCAGCAGTTACTCTCGGTGGGCTAGCGCCAATGAGCAGTTCTTC. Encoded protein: CASSYSRWASANEQFF.